This TCR beta chain is drawn from a study of blood T cells in healthy people across ages. The study, taken as a whole, reports: Without sorted subsets, naive and antigen-experienced compartments could not be conclusively compared. Getting older went along with TCR beta diversity per million T cells dropping roughly linearly.

A note on this clonotype: Antigen unknown.

This CDR3 comprises 16 residues. Germline CDR1 reads SEHNR; CDR2 reads FQNEAQ (reference sequence). The J segment lost 2 bases and the V segment lost 5 bases, leaving 10 bases of the junction unmatched. A second PCR of about 6 to 12 cycles used a sample-barcoded 5' primer and a J-beta primer mix. Researchers report that a template-switch adaptor with 12 random nucleotides tagged each cDNA molecule. TCRdb independently ran MiXCR on the 5' RACE reads; one entry per CDR3 protein. Altogether approximately 900,000 distinct CDR3 sequences are present, around 49% being singletons, with the ten largest covering 13%.

This sequence was found in a man aged 25-45 years in good health. The sequencing input was blood. The J gene is TRBJ2-7, the V gene TRBV7-9, with 9 bases matching TRBD1. CDR3 protein: CASSLELGQGAYEQYF. The CDR3 region has the DNA TGTGCCAGCAGCCTTGAGTTGGGACAGGGAGCCTACGAGCAGTACTTC.